Reported below is one T cell receptor (beta chain). Assay used: immunoSEQ multiplex PCR; TCRdb lists only in-frame clones, some missing. The sample lists about 70,000 clones; approximately 80% were seen once. V lost 0 bases, J lost 3 bases, and 4 bases stayed unmatched. The germline V gene has CDR1 MNHNY and CDR2 SVGAGI (reference sequence). This CDR3 is built from 16 residues. The data originate from a study of blood T cell repertoires in COVID-19. Sequencing input: peripheral blood. This sequence was found in a man between 25 and 39 years old with COVID-19, enrolled during active disease. The chain recombines TRBV6-6 with TRBJ1-2; the match to TRBD1 covers 10 bases. The CDR3 DNA reads as TGTGCCAGCAGTTACTCGATAGGACAGGGGGACTATGGCTACACCTTC. This encodes CASSYSIGQGDYGYTF.